The clone carrying this TCR beta chain was detected many times. The antigen is unknown. This sample was taken from a study of T cells in Graves' hyperthyroidism and ophthalmopathy. Study-level findings and limits: Blood also showed most of the thyroid clonotypes that were expanded above 0.001. In the analysis, a 13 V-J model separated ophthalmopathy from stable hyperthyroidism.

TCR beta CDR3 region amplification was performed from RNA transcripts. The HTBI primer set was used in a first-round RT-PCR of the TCR CDR3. TCRdb re-derived calls from the multiplex PCR reads in MiXCR, one entry per CDR3 protein. The table shows roughly 510,000 distinct CDR3 sequences, with roughly 45% occurring only once. Germline V gene lookup returns CDR1 ENHRY and CDR2 SYGVKD. The V and J ends lost 7 bases and 1 base respectively, with 10 bases between them. CDR3 length: 13 amino acids. The clonotype comes from an adult woman with Graves' disease, either hyperthyroidism or ophthalmopathy (not recorded which). The chain joins TRBV10-3 to TRBJ1-1; unclear D gene. Sequenced input: peripheral blood or thyroid tissue (not recorded which). CDR3 DNA: TGTGCCATCACGGAAAGAGAGAACACTGAAGCTTTCTTT. Translated, it gives CAITERENTEAFF.